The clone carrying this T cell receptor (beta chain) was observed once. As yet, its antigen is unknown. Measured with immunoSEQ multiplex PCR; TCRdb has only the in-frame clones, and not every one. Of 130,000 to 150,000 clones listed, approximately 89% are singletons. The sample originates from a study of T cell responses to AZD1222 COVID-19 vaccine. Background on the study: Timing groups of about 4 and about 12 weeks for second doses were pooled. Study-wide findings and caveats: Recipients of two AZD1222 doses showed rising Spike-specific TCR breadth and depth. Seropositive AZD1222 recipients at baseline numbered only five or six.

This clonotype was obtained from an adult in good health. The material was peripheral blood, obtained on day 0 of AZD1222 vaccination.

CDR3 DNA sequence: TGTGCCAGCAGCTTAGAACTCAGGGATCAGCCCCAGCATTTT. It yields the protein CASSLELRDQPQHF. The chain couples TRBV7-9 to TRBJ1-5, with TRBD1 as a possible D gene (5 bases). Germline V lookup: CDR1 SEHNR, CDR2 FQNEAQ (reference sequence). Trimming stripped 1 base from V and 5 bases from J, with 9 bases between. This CDR3 comprises 14 residues. Looking up the rest from reference TRBV7-9 and TRBJ1-5 gives the full variable domain: DTGVSQNPRHKITKRGQNVTFRCDPISEHNRLYWYRQTLGQGPEFLTYFQNEAQLEKSRLLSDRFSAERPKGSFSTLEIQRTEQGDSAMYLCASSLELRDQPQHFGDGTRLSIL.